The 10 T cell receptor beta chains presented below share a single source sample, sequenced in a study of blood T cell repertoires in COVID-19. Assay used: immunoSEQ multiplex PCR; TCRdb lists only in-frame clones, some missing. The sample shows roughly 190,000 clones, under 80% of them seen only once. What was sequenced was PBMCs or T cells enriched from blood (not recorded which). These receptors originate from a woman between 45 and 65 years old with acute COVID-19.

This chain connects TRBV6-5 to TRBJ2-5, with TRBD2 identical over 12 bases. The length of the CDR3 is 15 residues. Per the germline V gene, CDR1 is MNHEY and CDR2 is SVGAGI. V dropped 5 bases and J dropped 2; count of bases not matched to a gene: 3. The CDR3 nucleotides are TGTGCCAGCAGTACTAGCGGGGGGAGGCAAGAGACCCAGTACTTC. Protein product: CASSTSGGRQETQYF.

On this clone itself: In the same sample, other DNA sequences code for this CDR3. The chain uses TRBV5-4 and TRBJ1-6, with 7 bases identical to TRBD1. The CDR3 extends over 14 amino acids. The junction had 6 bases not matched to a gene; V was cut back by 2 bases and J by 10 bases. Germline assignment: CDR1 SGHNT and CDR2 YYREEE (reference sequence). The CDR3 sequence is CASSFGQAGSPLHF. In nucleotides, the CDR3 is TGTGCCAGCAGCTTCGGACAGGCGGGGTCACCCCTCCACTTT.

The CDR3 coding sequence is TGTGCCAGTTCAACCGGGTCGAACTATGGCTACACCTTC. As protein: CASSTGSNYGYTF. J is TRBJ1-2 and V is TRBV19; D is unresolved. The CDR3 has 13 residues. Germline-derived CDR1 and CDR2 are LNHDA and SQIVND (reference sequence). Trimming took 8 bases from V and 2 from J, leaving 12 bases between them. Together with reference TRBV19 and TRBJ1-2, the CDR3 gives the full variable domain: DGGITQSPKYLFRKEGQNVTLSCEQNLNHDAMYWYRQDPGQGLRLIYYSQIVNDFQKGDIAEGYSVSREKKESFPLTVTSAQKNPTAFYLCASSTGSNYGYTFGSGTRLTVV.

The chain combines TRBV3-1 (or the pseudogene TRBV3-2) with TRBJ1-3; D is ambiguous. Deletions cut 3 bases from V and 4 bases from J, with 7 bases between. The CDR3 loop spans 13 amino acids. Germline assignment: CDR1 LGHDT and CDR2 YNNKEL (reference sequence). Here the CDR3 reads CASSQYSGNTIYF. The DNA for the CDR3 is TGTGCCAGCAGCCAGTACAGCGGAAACACCATATATTTT.

This clone was counted a few times. The chain uses TRBV30 and TRBJ1-5, with D possibly TRBD1 on 6 matching bases. With 1 base removed from V and 6 bases from J, the gap between germline ends came to 10 bases. The CDR3 extends over 13 amino acids. Per the germline V gene, CDR1 is GTSNPN and CDR2 is SVGIG (reference sequence). In DNA, the CDR3 is TGTGCCTGGAGTGGAGCAGGGGCTCAGCCCCAGCATTTT. Its protein product is CAWSGAGAQPQHF.

This chain connects TRBV19 to TRBJ1-2; possibly TRBD1 for D (6 bases). V was trimmed by 6 bases and J by 7 bases, leaving 21 bases between them. The CDR3 runs 15 residues. Germline values: CDR1 LNHDA, CDR2 SQIVND (reference sequence). In nucleotides, the CDR3 is TGTGCCAGTAGGAGGCCAGCAGGGGTTGATAGTGGCTACACCTTC. Its translation: CASRRPAGVDSGYTF.

The V call is TRBV27, the J call TRBJ1-6; 7 bases line up with TRBD1. The ends lost 5 bases at V and 14 bases at J; junction bases unmatched: 18. Germline V gene lookup returns CDR1 MNHEY and CDR2 SMNVEV (reference sequence). The CDR3 sequence is 16 residues long. CDR3 DNA sequence: TGTGCCAGCAGTCCCCTGGGTAACGGACCTACAGGGGCCCTCCACTTT. Translation: CASSPLGNGPTGALHF.

The gene calls are TRBV10-3 and TRBJ1-6; the D gene is possibly TRBD1 (5 bases). Trimming stripped 0 bases from V and 7 bases from J, with 10 bases between. The CDR3 sequence is 15 residues long. Germline V gene lookup returns CDR1 ENHRY and CDR2 SYGVKD. Written as DNA, the CDR3 is TGTGCCATCAGTGAGTCTTGGTCAGGGAATTCACCCCTCCACTTT. The encoded protein is CAISESWSGNSPLHF.

V is TRBV5-1 and J is TRBJ2-1; 7 positions agree with TRBD2. The CDR3 spans 13 residues. Germline V gene sequence: CDR1 SGHRS, CDR2 YFSETQ. V gave up 4 bases and J gave up 7 bases; unmatched junction bases: 5. This CDR3 is CASSERAGNEQFF. In DNA form, the CDR3 reads TGCGCCAGCAGCGAAAGAGCGGGGAATGAGCAGTTCTTC.

This chain connects TRBV28 to TRBJ2-2, with TRBD2 matching over 11 bases. In germline, CDR1 is MDHEN, CDR2 SYDVKM. The CDR3 is 16 amino acids. The V segment lost 5 bases and the J segment 6 bases; nucleotides outside the gene matches: 8. CDR3 protein: CASSIHSGGGAGELFF. In DNA, the CDR3 is TGTGCCAGCAGTATCCATAGCGGGGGGGGCGCCGGGGAGCTGTTTTTT.